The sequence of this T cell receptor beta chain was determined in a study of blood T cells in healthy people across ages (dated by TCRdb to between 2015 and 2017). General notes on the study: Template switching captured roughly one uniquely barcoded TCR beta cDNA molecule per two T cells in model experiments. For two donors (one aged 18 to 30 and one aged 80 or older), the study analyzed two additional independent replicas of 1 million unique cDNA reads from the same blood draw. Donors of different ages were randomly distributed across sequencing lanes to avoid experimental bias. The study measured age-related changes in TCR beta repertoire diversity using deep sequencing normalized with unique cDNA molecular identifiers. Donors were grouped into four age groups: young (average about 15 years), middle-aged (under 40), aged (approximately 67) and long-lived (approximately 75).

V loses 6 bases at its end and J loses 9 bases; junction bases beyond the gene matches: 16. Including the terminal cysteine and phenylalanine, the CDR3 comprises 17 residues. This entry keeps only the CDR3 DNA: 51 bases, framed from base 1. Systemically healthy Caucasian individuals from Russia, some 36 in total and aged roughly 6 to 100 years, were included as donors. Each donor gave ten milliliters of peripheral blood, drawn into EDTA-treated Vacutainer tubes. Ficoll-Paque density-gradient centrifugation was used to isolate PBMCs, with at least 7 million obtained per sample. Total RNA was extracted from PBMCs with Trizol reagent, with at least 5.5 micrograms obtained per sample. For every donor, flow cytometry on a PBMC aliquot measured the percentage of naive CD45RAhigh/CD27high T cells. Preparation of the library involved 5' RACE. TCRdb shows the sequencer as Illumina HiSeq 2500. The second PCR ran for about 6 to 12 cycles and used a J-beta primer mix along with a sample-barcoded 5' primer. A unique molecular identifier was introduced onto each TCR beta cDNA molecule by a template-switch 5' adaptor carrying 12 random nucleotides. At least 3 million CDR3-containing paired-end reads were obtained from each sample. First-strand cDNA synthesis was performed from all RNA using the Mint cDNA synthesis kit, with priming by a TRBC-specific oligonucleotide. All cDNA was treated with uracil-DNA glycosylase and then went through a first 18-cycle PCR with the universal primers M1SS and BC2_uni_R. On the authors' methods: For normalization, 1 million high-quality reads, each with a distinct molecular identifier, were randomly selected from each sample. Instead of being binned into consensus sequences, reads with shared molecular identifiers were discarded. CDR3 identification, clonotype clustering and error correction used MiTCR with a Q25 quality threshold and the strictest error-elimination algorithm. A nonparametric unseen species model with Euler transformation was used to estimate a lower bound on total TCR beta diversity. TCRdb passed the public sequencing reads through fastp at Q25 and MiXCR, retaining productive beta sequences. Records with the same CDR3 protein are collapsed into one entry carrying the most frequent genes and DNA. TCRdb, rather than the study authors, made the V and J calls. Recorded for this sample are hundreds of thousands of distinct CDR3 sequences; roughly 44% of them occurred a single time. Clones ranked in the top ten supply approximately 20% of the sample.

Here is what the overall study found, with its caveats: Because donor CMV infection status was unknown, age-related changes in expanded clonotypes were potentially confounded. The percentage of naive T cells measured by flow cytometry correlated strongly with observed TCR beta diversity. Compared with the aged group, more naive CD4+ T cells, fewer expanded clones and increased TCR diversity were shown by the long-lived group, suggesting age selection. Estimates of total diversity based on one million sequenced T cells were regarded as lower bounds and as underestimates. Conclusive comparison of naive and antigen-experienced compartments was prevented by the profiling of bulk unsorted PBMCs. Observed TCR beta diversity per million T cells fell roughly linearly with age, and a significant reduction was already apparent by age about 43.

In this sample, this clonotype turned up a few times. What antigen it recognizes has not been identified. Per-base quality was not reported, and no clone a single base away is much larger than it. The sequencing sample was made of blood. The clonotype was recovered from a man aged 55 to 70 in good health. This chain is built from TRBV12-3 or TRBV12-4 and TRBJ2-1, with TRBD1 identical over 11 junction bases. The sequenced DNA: TGTGCCAGCAGGGCGGCCGGGGACAGGGGGTTATTAGCTGAGCAGTTCTTC. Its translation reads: CASRAAGDRGLLAEQFF.